This T cell receptor (beta chain) was retrieved from a study of cytomegalovirus exposure and HLA in healthy donors. Trimming left V 3 bases short and J 6 bases short, with 10 bases between. From germline, CDR1 is SNHLY and CDR2 FYNNEI. The CDR3 loop spans 13 amino acids. Researchers ran the PCR with 60 Vbeta and 13 Jbeta primers. Measured with immunoSEQ multiplex PCR; TCRdb has only the in-frame clones, and not every one. The sample table includes tens of thousands of clones. The source material was PBMCs. The TCR comes from a woman younger than 45 in good health and CMV-seropositive. The V gene is TRBV2, the J gene TRBJ2-3; the D is unclear. CDR3 region: CASSDSRFDTQYF. The CDR3 DNA follows: TGTGCCAGCAGTGACTCGAGGTTCGATACGCAGTATTTT. The full variable domain, with the rest looked up from reference TRBV2 and TRBJ2-3, is EPEVTQTPSHQVTQMGQEVILRCVPISNHLYFYWYRQILGQKVEFLVSFYNNEISEKSEIFDDQFSVERPDGSNFTLKIRSTKLEDSAMYFCASSDSRFDTQYFGPGTRLTVL.